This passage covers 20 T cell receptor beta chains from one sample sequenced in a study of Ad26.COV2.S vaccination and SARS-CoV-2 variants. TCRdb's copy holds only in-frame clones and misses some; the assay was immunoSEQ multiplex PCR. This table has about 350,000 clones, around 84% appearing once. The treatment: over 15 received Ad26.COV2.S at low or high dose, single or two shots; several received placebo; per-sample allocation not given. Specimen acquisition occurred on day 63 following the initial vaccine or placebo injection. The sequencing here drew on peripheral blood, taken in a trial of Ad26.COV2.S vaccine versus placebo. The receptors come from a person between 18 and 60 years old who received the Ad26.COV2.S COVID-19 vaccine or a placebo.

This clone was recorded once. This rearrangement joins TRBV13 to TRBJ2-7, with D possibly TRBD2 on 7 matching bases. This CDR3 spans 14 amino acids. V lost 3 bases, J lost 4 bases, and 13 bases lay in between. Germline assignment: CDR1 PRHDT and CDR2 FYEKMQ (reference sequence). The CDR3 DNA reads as TGTGCCAGCAGCTTTGGGCGGGGGCTATACGAGCAGTACTTC. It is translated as CASSFGRGLYEQYF.

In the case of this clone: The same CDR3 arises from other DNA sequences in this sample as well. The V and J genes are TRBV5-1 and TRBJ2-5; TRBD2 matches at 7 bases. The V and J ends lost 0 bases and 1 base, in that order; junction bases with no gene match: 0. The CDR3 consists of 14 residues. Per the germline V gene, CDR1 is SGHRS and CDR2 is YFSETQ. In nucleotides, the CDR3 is TGCGCCAGCAGCTTGGCTAGCGGCCAAGAGACCCAGTACTTC. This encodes CASSLASGQETQYF.

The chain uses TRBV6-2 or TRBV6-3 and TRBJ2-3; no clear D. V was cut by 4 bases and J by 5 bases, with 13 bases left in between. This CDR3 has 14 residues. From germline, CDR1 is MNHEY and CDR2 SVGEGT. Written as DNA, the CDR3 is TGTGCCAGCAGTTCAGGTTTATGGGGAGATACGCAGTATTTT. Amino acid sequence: CASSSGLWGDTQYF.

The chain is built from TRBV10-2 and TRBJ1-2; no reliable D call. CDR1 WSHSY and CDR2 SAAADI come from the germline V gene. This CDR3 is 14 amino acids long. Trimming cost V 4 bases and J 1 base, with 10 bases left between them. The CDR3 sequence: CASSAQIYNYGYTF. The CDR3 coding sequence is TGCGCCAGCAGTGCTCAGATCTATAACTATGGCTACACCTTC.

The CDR3 nucleotides are TGCGCCAGCAGCCAAAGGACAGGCTACGAGCAGTACTTC. Translating it yields CASSQRTGYEQYF. The rearrangement uses TRBV4-1 and TRBJ2-7; 7 nucleotides align to TRBD1. The V segment lost 2 bases and the J segment 3 bases; nucleotides outside the gene matches: 1. The germline gives CDR1 MGHRA, CDR2 YSYEKL. This CDR3 is built from 13 residues.

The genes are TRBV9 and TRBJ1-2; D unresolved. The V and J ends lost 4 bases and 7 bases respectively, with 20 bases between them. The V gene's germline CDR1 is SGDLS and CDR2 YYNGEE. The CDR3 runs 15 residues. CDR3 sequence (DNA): TGTGCCAGCAGCCGATTGGTGACCGACACCTCTGGCTACACCTTC. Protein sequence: CASSRLVTDTSGYTF.

The CDR3 reads CASSFGWGPYEQYF. The CDR3 DNA follows: TGTGCCAGCAGCTTCGGGTGGGGGCCCTACGAGCAGTACTTC. The chain couples TRBV7-2 to TRBJ2-7; D might be TRBD1 (6 bases). Trimming stripped 3 bases from V and 2 bases from J, with 11 bases between. The CDR3 is 14 residues long. Germline values: CDR1 SGHTA, CDR2 FQGNSA.

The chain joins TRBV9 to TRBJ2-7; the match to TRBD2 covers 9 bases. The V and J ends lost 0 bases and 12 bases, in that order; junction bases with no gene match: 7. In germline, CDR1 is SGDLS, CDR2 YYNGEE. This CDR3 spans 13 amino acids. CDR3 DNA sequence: TGTGCCAGCAGCGTAGCTGCGGGGGGGACCCCGTACTTC. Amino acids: CASSVAAGGTPYF.

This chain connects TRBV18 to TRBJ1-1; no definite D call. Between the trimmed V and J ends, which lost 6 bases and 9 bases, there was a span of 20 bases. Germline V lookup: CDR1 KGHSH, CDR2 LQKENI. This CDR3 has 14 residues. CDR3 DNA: TGTGCCAGCTCGGAAAACCAGGCGACTCCCCAAGCTTTCTTT. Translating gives CASSENQATPQAFF.

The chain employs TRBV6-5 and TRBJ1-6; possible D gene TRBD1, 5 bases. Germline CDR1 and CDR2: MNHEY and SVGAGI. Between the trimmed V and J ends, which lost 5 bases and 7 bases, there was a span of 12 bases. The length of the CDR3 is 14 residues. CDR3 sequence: CASSPSRANSPLHF. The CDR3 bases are TGTGCCAGCAGTCCCTCCAGGGCCAATTCACCCCTCCACTTT.

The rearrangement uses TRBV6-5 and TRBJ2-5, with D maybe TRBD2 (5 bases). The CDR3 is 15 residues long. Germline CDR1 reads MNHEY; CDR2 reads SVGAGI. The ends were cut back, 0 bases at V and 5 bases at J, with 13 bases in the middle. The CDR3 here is CASSYSELVGETQYF. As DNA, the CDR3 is TGTGCCAGCAGTTACTCCGAACTAGTGGGGGAGACCCAGTACTTC.

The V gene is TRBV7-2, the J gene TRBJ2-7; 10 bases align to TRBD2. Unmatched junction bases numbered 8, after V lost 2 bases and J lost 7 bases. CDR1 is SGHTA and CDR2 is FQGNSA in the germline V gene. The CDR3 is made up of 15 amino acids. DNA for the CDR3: TGTGCCAGCAGCTTAACGGCTAGCGGGAGCACAGAGCAGTACTTC. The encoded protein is CASSLTASGSTEQYF.

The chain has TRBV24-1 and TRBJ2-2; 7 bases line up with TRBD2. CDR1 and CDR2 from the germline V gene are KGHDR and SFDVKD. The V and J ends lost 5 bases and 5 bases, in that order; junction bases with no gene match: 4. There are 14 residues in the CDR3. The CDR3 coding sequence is TGTGCCACCAGTGTCGGGAGGAAGACCGGGGAGCTGTTTTTT. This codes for CATSVGRKTGELFF.

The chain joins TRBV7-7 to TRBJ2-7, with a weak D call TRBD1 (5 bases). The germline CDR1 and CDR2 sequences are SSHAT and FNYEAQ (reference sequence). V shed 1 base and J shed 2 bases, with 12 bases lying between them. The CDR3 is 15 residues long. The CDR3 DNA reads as TGTGCCAGCAGCTTAGGCCCAGGGAAGGCCTACGAGCAGTACTTC. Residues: CASSLGPGKAYEQYF.

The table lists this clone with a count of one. The CDR3 DNA reads as TGTGCCTGGAGCGCCCACTTAGGGAAGGCTAATGAAAAACTGTTTTTT. Translating gives CAWSAHLGKANEKLFF. The gene calls are TRBV30 and TRBJ1-4; D is ambiguous. V lost 3 bases and J lost 3, with 17 bases in between. Germline-derived CDR1 and CDR2 are GTSNPN and SVGIG (reference sequence). The CDR3 has 16 amino acids.

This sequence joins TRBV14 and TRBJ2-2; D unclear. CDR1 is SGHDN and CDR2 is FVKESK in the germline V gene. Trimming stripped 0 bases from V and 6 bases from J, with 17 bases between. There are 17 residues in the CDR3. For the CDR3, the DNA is TGTGCCAGCAGCCAAGAGTTGCGTGTTTGGACCCCCGGGGAGCTGTTTTTT. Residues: CASSQELRVWTPGELFF.

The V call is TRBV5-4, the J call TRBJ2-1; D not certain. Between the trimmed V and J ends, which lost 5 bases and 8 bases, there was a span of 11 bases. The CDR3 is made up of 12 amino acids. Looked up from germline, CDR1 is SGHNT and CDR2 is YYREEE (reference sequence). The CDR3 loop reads CASSFVRHEQFF. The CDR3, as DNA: TGTGCCAGCAGTTTCGTACGTCATGAGCAGTTCTTC.

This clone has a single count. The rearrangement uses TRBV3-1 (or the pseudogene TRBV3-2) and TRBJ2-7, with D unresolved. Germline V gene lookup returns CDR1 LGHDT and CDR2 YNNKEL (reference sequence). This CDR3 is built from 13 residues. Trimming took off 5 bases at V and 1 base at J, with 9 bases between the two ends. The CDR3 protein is CASSTDGSYEQYF. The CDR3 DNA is TGTGCCAGCAGCACTGACGGGTCCTACGAGCAGTACTTC.

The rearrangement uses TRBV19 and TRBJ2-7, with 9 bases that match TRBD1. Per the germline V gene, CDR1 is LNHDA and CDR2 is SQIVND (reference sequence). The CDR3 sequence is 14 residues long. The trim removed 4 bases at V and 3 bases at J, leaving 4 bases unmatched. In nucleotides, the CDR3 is TGTGCCAGTAGTAAGACAGGGGGTGGCTACGAGCAGTACTTC. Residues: CASSKTGGGYEQYF. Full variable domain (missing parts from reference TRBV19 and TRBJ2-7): DGGITQSPKYLFRKEGQNVTLSCEQNLNHDAMYWYRQDPGQGLRLIYYSQIVNDFQKGDIAEGYSVSREKKESFPLTVTSAQKNPTAFYLCASSKTGGGYEQYFGPGTRLTVT.

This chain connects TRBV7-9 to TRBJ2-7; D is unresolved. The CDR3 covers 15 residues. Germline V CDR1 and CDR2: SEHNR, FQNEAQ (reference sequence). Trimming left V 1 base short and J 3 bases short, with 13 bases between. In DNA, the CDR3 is TGTGCCAGCAGCTTAGGACCGTGGGCCAACTACGAGCAGTACTTC. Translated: CASSLGPWANYEQYF.